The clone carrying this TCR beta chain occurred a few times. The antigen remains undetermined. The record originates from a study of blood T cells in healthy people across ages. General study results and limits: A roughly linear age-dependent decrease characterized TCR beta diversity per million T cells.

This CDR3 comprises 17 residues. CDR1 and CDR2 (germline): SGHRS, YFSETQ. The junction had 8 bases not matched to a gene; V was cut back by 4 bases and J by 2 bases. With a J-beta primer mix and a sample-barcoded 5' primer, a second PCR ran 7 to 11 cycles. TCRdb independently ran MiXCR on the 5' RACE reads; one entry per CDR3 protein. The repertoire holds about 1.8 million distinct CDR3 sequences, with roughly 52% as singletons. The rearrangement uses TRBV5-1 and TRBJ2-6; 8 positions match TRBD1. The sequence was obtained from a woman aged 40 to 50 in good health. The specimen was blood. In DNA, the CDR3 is TGCGCCAGCAGCCAGGGACAGGAGGGTACTGGGGCCAACGTCCTGACTTTC. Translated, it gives CASSQGQEGTGANVLTF.